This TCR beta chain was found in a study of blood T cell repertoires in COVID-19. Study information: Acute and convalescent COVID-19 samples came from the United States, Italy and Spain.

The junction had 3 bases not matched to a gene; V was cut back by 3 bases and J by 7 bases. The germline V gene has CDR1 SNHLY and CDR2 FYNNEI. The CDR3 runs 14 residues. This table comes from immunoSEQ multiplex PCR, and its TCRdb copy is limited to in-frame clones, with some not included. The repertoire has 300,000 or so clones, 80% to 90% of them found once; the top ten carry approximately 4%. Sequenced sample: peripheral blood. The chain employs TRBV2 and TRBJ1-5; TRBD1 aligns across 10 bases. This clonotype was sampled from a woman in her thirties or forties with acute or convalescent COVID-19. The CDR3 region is CASSETGGGQPQHF. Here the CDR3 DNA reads TGTGCCAGCAGTGAGACAGGGGGCGGCCAGCCCCAGCATTTT. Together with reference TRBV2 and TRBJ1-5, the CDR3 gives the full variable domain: EPEVTQTPSHQVTQMGQEVILRCVPISNHLYFYWYRQILGQKVEFLVSFYNNEISEKSEIFDDQFSVERPDGSNFTLKIRSTKLEDSAMYFCASSETGGGQPQHFGDGTRLSIL.